This T cell receptor beta chain was captured by sequencing in a study of response to subunit inactivated influenza vaccine (dated by TCRdb to between 2018 and 2020). For the wider study: The study used deep quantitative T cell receptor repertoire profiling to track responses to a trivalent subunit inactivated influenza vaccine. Paper-wide results and their limitations: It was suggested by the authors that each seasonal influenza vaccination may recruit only a limited number of new T cells.

The library was built by means of RT-PCR. The sample was run on an Illumina HiSeq 2500. TCRdb itself trimmed the public reads at Q25 with fastp, ran MiXCR and retained productive beta chains. Rows are unified per CDR3 protein, each entry keeping the most common DNA and genes. Across this sample there are roughly 630,000 distinct CDR3 sequences, with 12% to 15% seen only once. In total, the top ten clones hold roughly 7.2% of the sample. As concerns this clonotype: There is no known antigen for this receptor. The input lacks base qualities; no much larger clone sits a single base away.

In the germline V gene, CDR1 corresponds to SGHRS and CDR2 to YFSETQ. The CDR3 measures 16 amino acids from cysteine to phenylalanine. Of the read, only the CDR3 DNA is kept; its 48 bases are in frame from base 1. V lost 1 base and J lost 5 bases; the stretch between them is 18 bases long. The sample in question was PBMCs from blood, obtained approximately 15 days before vaccination. Recombination connected TRBV5-1 to TRBJ1-1; matching of 6 bases hints at TRBD1 as the D gene. The sequence was obtained from a man aged 50 to 59 who received an inactivated influenza vaccine. Donor details come from another sample of the same person, matched by shared clones. The CDR3 reads CASSLLGQGMETEAFF. The sequenced DNA is TGCGCCAGCAGCTTGTTAGGGCAGGGGATGGAGACTGAAGCTTTCTTT. Reference TRBV5-1 and TRBJ1-1 proteins supply the regions before and after the CDR3; the full variable domain is: KAGVTQTPRYLIKTRGQQVTLSCSPISGHRSVSWYQQTPGQGLQFLFEYFSETQRNKGNFPGRFSGRQFSNSRSEMNVSTLELGDSALYLCASSLLGQGMETEAFFGQGTRLTVV.